The entry below gives a single T cell receptor (beta chain) sequence along with its context. Its antigen is as yet unknown. The entry originates in a study of cytomegalovirus exposure and HLA in healthy donors. Study findings and constraints: Listed as cytomegalovirus-associated were around 160 TCR beta chains. In vitro confirmation showed a few CMV-associated chains to be CMV antigen specific.

From the 120-subject validation cohort, which was separate from the roughly 670-subject first cohort, the donors were drawn. The CDR3 is 14 residues long. Germline lookup yields CDR1 MNHEY and CDR2 SMNVEV (reference sequence). V was trimmed by 5 bases and J by 2 bases, leaving 12 bases between them. The protocol was immunoSEQ multiplex PCR, while the TCRdb copy is restricted to in-frame clones and leaves out a portion. Of about 49,000 clones listed, roughly nine tenths are singletons. This receptor was identified in a man between 18 and 29 years old in good health and CMV-seronegative. The rearrangement links TRBV27 to TRBJ1-2; weak D call: TRBD1 (6 bases). The material sequenced was PBMCs. The CDR3 spells CASSTIQGNYGYTF. Here the CDR3 DNA reads TGTGCCAGCAGTACGATTCAGGGGAACTATGGCTACACCTTC.